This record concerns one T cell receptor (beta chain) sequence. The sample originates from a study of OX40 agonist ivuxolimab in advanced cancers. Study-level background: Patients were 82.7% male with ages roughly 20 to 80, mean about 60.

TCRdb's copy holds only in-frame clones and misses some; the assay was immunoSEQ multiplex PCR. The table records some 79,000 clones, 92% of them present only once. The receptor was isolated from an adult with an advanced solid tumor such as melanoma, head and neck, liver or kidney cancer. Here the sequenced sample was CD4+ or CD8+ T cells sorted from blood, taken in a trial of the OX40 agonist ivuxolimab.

CDR3 loop: CASSQQEIYNEQFF. The DNA for the CDR3 is TGTGCCAGCAGCCAACAGGAAATCTACAATGAGCAGTTCTTC. This sequence joins TRBV2 and TRBJ2-1; D is perhaps TRBD1 (5 bases). V lost 6 bases to trimming and J lost 3 bases, with 12 bases between them. The CDR3 contains 14 residues. Per germline, CDR1 SNHLY and CDR2 FYNNEI.